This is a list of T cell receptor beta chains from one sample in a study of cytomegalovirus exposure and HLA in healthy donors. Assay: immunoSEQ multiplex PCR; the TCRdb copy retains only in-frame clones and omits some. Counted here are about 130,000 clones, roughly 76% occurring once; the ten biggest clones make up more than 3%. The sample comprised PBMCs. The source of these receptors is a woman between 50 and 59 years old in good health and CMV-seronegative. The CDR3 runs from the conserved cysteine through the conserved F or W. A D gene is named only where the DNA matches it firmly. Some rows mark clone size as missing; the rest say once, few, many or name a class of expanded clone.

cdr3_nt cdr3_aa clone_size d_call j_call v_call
TGTGCCAGCAGTGAACAGGGGTACTATGGCTACACCTTC CASSEQGYYGYTF - TRBD1 TRBJ1-2 TRBV28
TGTGCCAGCAGCTTAGTCACGGGGGAAAGCTCCTACAATGAGCAGTTCTTC CASSLVTGESSYNEQFF - - TRBJ2-1 TRBV7-6
TGTGCCAGCAGTCCATTCCACGCCGGGGCCTACAATGAGCAGTTCTTC CASSPFHAGAYNEQFF once - TRBJ2-1 TRBV27
TGTGCCAGCAGCTTGGCCGGTGCAGTTTGGAAGGGGGATACGCAGTATTTT CASSLAGAVWKGDTQYF - - TRBJ2-3 TRBV5-4
TGTGCCAGTAGTATGAGTGGACTCCTTGTATACAATGAGCAGTTCTTC CASSMSGLLVYNEQFF - - TRBJ2-1 TRBV19
TGCAGCGCCGAGGGGACAGGTAGCTCCTACAATGAGCAGTTCTTC CSAEGTGSSYNEQFF - TRBD1 TRBJ2-1 TRBV29-1
TGTGCCAGCAGTTGGGACACAAATCAGCCCCAGCATTTT CASSWDTNQPQHF - - TRBJ1-5 TRBV28
TGTGCCAGCAGCTTAGCAGTAGCGGGAGCTTCAGATACGCAGTATTTT CASSLAVAGASDTQYF - TRBD2 TRBJ2-3 TRBV7-9
TGTGCTAGCAGCCCAATACTAGCGGGCGGGCCAGCGGCGCAGTATTTT CASSPILAGGPAAQYF few TRBD2 TRBJ2-3 TRBV7-7
TGTGCCAGTAGCGGGACACTGAACACTGAAGCTTTCTTT CASSGTLNTEAFF - - TRBJ1-1 TRBV19
TGTTCCAGCAGCTTAAATATAGCGGGAGTTTTGGAGACCCAGTACTTC CSSSLNIAGVLETQYF - TRBD2 TRBJ2-5 TRBV7-9
TGTGCCACTCAACTAGCGTTCGCGAACACCGGGGAGCTGTTTTTT CATQLAFANTGELFF - TRBD2 TRBJ2-2 TRBV7-9
TGTGCCTGGACTACAGGGAACGAGCAGTACTTC CAWTTGNEQYF - - TRBJ2-7 TRBV30
TGCGCCAGCAGCCAAGGGCAAAAGGCGGGAGGGGGGGAGACCCAGTACTTC CASSQGQKAGGGETQYF - TRBD2 TRBJ2-5 TRBV4-1
TGTTCCAGCAGCTTGGGACTAGCGGGAATGGACACCGGGGAGCTGTTTTTT CSSSLGLAGMDTGELFF - TRBD2 TRBJ2-2 TRBV7-9
TGTGCCAGCAGTTGGGCCCCACAGGGAAACACTGAAGCTTTCTTT CASSWAPQGNTEAFF - - TRBJ1-1 TRBV27
TGCGCCAGCAGCCAGACGACTAACGGACAGGACTTTAACTATGGCTACACCTTC CASSQTTNGQDFNYGYTF - TRBD1 TRBJ1-2 TRBV4-3
TGCGCCAGCAGCTTGGACCCGGGGGACCAGACTATCTATGGCTACACCTTC CASSLDPGDQTIYGYTF - - TRBJ1-2 TRBV5-1
TGTGCCAGCAGCGGAAGCGGTGAGGATACGCAGTATTTT CASSGSGEDTQYF once - TRBJ2-3 TRBV28
TGTGCCTGGAACAAGGGGTTGGGAGAGACCCAGTACTTC CAWNKGLGETQYF - - TRBJ2-5 TRBV30
TGTGCCAGCAGCTTTTCAGGCGAAACTAATGAAAAACTGTTTTTT CASSFSGETNEKLFF - - TRBJ1-4 TRBV7-9
TGTGCCAGCAGCTCCCGGACAGGCACTCTCACCTATGGCTACACCTTC CASSSRTGTLTYGYTF - TRBD1 TRBJ1-2 TRBV9
TGTGCCAGCAGTTACGACAGGGCGAACACCGGGGAGCTGTTTTTT CASSYDRANTGELFF once TRBD1 TRBJ2-2 TRBV6-5
TGCGCCAGCAGCCAAGATCTTGATAATTCACCCCTCCACTTT CASSQDLDNSPLHF - - TRBJ1-6 TRBV4-3
TGTGCCAGCAGCTTAAGACTAGCGGTAAGCACCGGGGAGCTGTTTTTT CASSLRLAVSTGELFF - TRBD2 TRBJ2-2 TRBV11-2
TGCGCCAGCAGCACACTGACGGGCTCCTACGAGCAGTACTTC CASSTLTGSYEQYF - - TRBJ2-7 TRBV4-1
TGTGCCAGCAGGTCCGACCGCGGGGCCTTTTTCGAGCAGTACTTC CASRSDRGAFFEQYF few - TRBJ2-7 TRBV6-1
TGTGCCAGCAATCGGGACAGGTCAGGGTACGAGCAGTACTTC CASNRDRSGYEQYF - TRBD1 TRBJ2-7 TRBV6-1
TGTGCCAGCTCAAGGCGGACTAGCGGCCCCGAGCAGTACTTC CASSRRTSGPEQYF - TRBD2 TRBJ2-7 TRBV18
TGTGCCAGCAGCCAGCGGGGGGGCTACGAGCAGTACTTC CASSQRGGYEQYF - TRBD2 TRBJ2-7 TRBV7-2
TGCAGCGTTGATCCTAGCGGGAACAATGAGCAGTTCTTC CSVDPSGNNEQFF - TRBD2 TRBJ2-1 TRBV29-1